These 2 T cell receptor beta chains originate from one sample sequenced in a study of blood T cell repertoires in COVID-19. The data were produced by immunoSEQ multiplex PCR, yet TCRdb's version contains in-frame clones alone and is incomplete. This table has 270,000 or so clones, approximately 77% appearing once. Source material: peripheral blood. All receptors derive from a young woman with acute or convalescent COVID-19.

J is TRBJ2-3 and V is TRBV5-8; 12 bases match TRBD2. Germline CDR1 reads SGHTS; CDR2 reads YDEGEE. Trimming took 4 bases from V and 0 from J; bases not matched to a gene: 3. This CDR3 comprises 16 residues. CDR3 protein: CASSPGLAGSTDTQYF. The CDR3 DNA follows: TGTGCCAGCAGCCCGGGACTAGCGGGTAGCACAGATACGCAGTATTTT.

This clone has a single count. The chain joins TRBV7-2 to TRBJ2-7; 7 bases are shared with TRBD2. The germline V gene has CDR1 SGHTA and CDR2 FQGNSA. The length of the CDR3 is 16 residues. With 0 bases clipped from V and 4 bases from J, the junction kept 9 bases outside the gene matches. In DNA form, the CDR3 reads TGTGCCAGCAGCTTAGCGAGTCTAGCGGCAGTTTACGAGCAGTACTTC. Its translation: CASSLASLAAVYEQYF.